Presented here are 30 T cell receptor beta chains from one specimen sequenced in a study of cytomegalovirus exposure and HLA in healthy donors (TCRdb year 2017). The library was obtained by the immunoSEQ multiplex PCR assay. The multiplex PCR relied on a mix of 60 forward primers for TCR Vbeta segments and 13 reverse primers for TCR Jbeta segments. What TCRdb holds here is the immuneACCESS table cut down to in-frame rearrangements. Part of the clones is not present; checked against another copy, under half of the missing clones reflect an unresolved V gene, and the others are unexplained. The sample data list 100,000 to 150,000 clones, and approximately 80% of these were observed just once. The ten biggest clones cover 8.9% of the sample. The sequenced sample consisted of PBMCs. Receptor source: a man aged 25 to 40 in good health and CMV-seropositive.

V usage is TRBV29-1 and J usage is TRBJ1-5, with TRBD1 matching 9 bases. V gave up 6 bases and J gave up 5 bases; unmatched junction bases: 8. The CDR3 has 14 residues. The germline V gene has CDR1 SQVTM and CDR2 ANQGSEA. The CDR3 DNA reads as TGCAGCGTGATAGTACAGGGGGCTGATCAGCCCCAGCATTTT. This translates into CSVIVQGADQPQHF. Combining the CDR3 with reference TRBV29-1 and TRBJ1-5 gives the whole variable domain SAVISQKPSRDICQRGTSLTIQCQVDSQVTMMFWYRQQPGQSLTLIATANQGSEATYESGFVIDKFPISRPNLTFSTLTVSNMSPEDSSIYLCSVIVQGADQPQHFGDGTRLSIL.

This clone has a single count. The chain couples TRBV10-3 to TRBJ1-1; D not certain. Germline V gene lookup returns CDR1 ENHRY and CDR2 SYGVKD. The CDR3 is 15 amino acids. Deletions cut 3 bases from V and 0 bases from J, with 11 bases between. CDR3 nucleotides: TGTGCCATCAGTGACCCTGAGGACTTGAACACTGAAGCTTTCTTT. Its translation is CAISDPEDLNTEAFF.

The chain joins TRBV4-1 to TRBJ2-3; 8 nucleotides agree with TRBD1. V lost 3 bases, J lost 2 bases, and 13 bases stayed unmatched. Germline values: CDR1 MGHRA, CDR2 YSYEKL. This CDR3 region has 18 residues. This CDR3 is CASSHLLLTGDYTDTQYF. The CDR3, as DNA: TGCGCCAGCAGCCATCTTCTATTGACAGGGGATTACACAGATACGCAGTATTTT.

Comment on this clone: An end of the junction does not agree with germline; a read error may underlie this. The V gene is TRBV19, the J gene TRBJ2-6; 7 bases line up with TRBD1. Germline V gene lookup returns CDR1 LNHDA and CDR2 SQIVND (reference sequence). The CDR3 contains 18 residues. CDR3 sequence: CASSTLRGTGAGANGLTF. CDR3 DNA: TGTGCCAGTAGTACGTTAAGGGGCACAGGGGCTGGGGCCAACGGCCTGACTTTC.

The rearrangement links TRBV6-1 to TRBJ1-2; no definite D call. V was clipped by 4 bases and J by 9 bases, with 12 bases between them. CDR1 is MNHNS, CDR2 SASEGT, per germline. This CDR3 comprises 12 residues. Written as DNA, the CDR3 is TGTGCCAGCAGTGCCCTCGAGCTCCGCTACACCTTC. Amino acid sequence: CASSALELRYTF.

This clone was recorded a few times. The chain recombines TRBV10-3 with TRBJ2-1; TRBD2 matches at 9 bases. Losses at the gene ends were 8 bases for V and 8 bases for J; bases not matched to a gene: 10. CDR1 is ENHRY, CDR2 SYGVKD, per germline. The CDR3 is 14 amino acids. The CDR3 here is CAIGPGLAGHEQFF. CDR3 nucleotide sequence: TGTGCCATCGGACCGGGACTAGCTGGCCATGAGCAGTTCTTC.

This clone was counted once. The chain carries TRBV30 and TRBJ2-2; 7 bases match TRBD2. Germline CDR1 GTSNPN, CDR2 SVGIG (reference sequence). This CDR3 spans 15 amino acids. J lost 6 bases, V lost 1 base, and 8 bases had no gene match. CDR3 DNA sequence: TGTGCCTGGAGTGGGTTAGCGGGCGGTGCCGGGGAGCTGTTTTTT. It yields the protein CAWSGLAGGAGELFF.

The chain employs TRBV21-1 and TRBJ1-2; the table's D call, TRBD1, was not checked against the DNA. TRBV21-1 is termed a pseudogene. The CDR3 is 15 residues long. CDR3 DNA: TGTGCCAGCAGCAAAGGAGGCAGGGTTAACTATGGCTACACCTTC. This codes for CASSKGGRVNYGYTF.

This clone was seen once. The rearrangement joins TRBV13 to TRBJ1-2; 9 positions agree with TRBD1. The CDR3 sequence is 12 residues long. CDR1 is PRHDT, CDR2 FYEKMQ, per germline (reference sequence). V trimming: 11 bases; J trimming: 4 bases; junction bases outside the gene matches: 5. Here the CDR3 reads CAGTGGSYGYTF. The CDR3 bases are TGTGCCGGCACAGGGGGCAGCTATGGCTACACCTTC.

As DNA, the CDR3 is TGTGCCAGCAGTTTTGAGGGATTTGAAGGGTATGGCTACACCTTC. Its translation: CASSFEGFEGYGYTF. V gene TRBV28 combines with J gene TRBJ1-2, with D unresolved. CDR3 length: 15 residues. The V end lost 3 bases, the J end lost 5 bases, and 16 bases lay between the germline ends. Germline loops: CDR1 MDHEN, CDR2 SYDVKM.

The CDR3 is CAISDPQGTTAGNTIYF. CDR3 nucleotide sequence: TGTGCCATCAGTGACCCACAGGGGACCACGGCTGGAAACACCATATATTTT. The V call is TRBV10-3, the J call TRBJ1-3; 7 bases align to TRBD1. CDR1 is ENHRY and CDR2 is SYGVKD in the germline V gene. Losses at the gene ends were 3 bases for V and 2 bases for J; bases not matched to a gene: 10. The length of the CDR3 is 17 residues.

The rearrangement joins TRBV5-6 to TRBJ2-7; 9 bases fit TRBD1. The CDR3 length is 15 residues. CDR1 and CDR2 from the germline V gene are SGHDT and YYEEEE. The J segment lost 4 bases and the V segment lost 4 bases, leaving 9 bases of the junction unmatched. CDR3 protein: CASSALTGGTYEQYF. The CDR3 DNA reads TGTGCCAGCAGCGCCCTGACAGGGGGGACTTACGAGCAGTACTTC.

CDR3 in amino acids: CASSPSGQKNTEAFF. For the CDR3, the DNA is TGTGCCAGCAGCCCGTCGGGACAGAAGAACACTGAAGCTTTCTTT. The V and J genes are TRBV28 and TRBJ1-1; 7 positions agree with TRBD1. Looked up from germline, CDR1 is MDHEN and CDR2 is SYDVKM. The CDR3 covers 15 residues. J gave up 1 base and V 6 bases, and 8 bases lay outside the gene matches.

The gene calls are TRBV6-5 and TRBJ2-3, with 8 bases matching TRBD1. Trimming removed 2 bases from V and 2 bases from J; junction bases left unmatched: 3. Looked up from germline, CDR1 is MNHEY and CDR2 is SVGAGI. The CDR3 totals 15 residues. CDR3 loop: CASSYADRVTDTQYF. The CDR3 DNA sequence: TGTGCCAGCAGTTACGCGGACAGGGTCACAGATACGCAGTATTTT.

The chain employs TRBV6-4 and TRBJ2-3, with 13 bases aligning to TRBD2. CDR3 length equals 12 residues. V lost 8 bases, J lost 14 bases, and 7 bases stayed unmatched. Germline V gene sequence: CDR1 MRHNA, CDR2 SNTAGT. The CDR3 reads CASETSGGPRYF. In nucleotides, the CDR3 is TGTGCCAGCGAGACTAGCGGGGGGCCCCGGTATTTT.

J is TRBJ2-1 and V is TRBV5-1; 11 nucleotides agree with TRBD2. With V trimmed by 4 bases and J by 9 bases, 9 bases remained unmatched. The CDR3 length is 15 residues. Germline CDR1 is SGHRS and CDR2 is YFSETQ. The CDR3 spells CASSIGLAGEIEQFF. The DNA for the CDR3 is TGCGCCAGCAGCATCGGACTAGCGGGTGAAATTGAGCAGTTCTTC.

This clone was seen just once. The chain joins TRBV5-5 to TRBJ2-7; D uncertain. Germline CDR1 and CDR2: SGHKS and YYEKEE (reference sequence). Trimming took off 3 bases at V and 4 bases at J, with 11 bases between the two ends. The CDR3 loop spans 13 amino acids. This chain's CDR3 is CASSSGGFYEQYF. CDR3 in DNA: TGTGCCAGCAGCTCGGGTGGTTTTTACGAGCAGTACTTC. Based on the CDR3 plus reference TRBV5-5 and TRBJ2-7, the full variable domain is DAGVTQSPTHLIKTRGQQVTLRCSPISGHKSVSWYQQVLGQGPQFIFQYYEKEERGRGNFPDRFSARQFPNYSSELNVNALLLGDSALYLCASSSGGFYEQYFGPGTRLTVT.

J is TRBJ2-2 and V is TRBV2, with D unclear. V lost 2 bases, J lost 5 bases, and 3 bases lay in between. The CDR3 is 12 residues long. The germline CDR1 and CDR2 sequences are SNHLY and FYNNEI. This chain's CDR3 is CASSEPTGELFF. The CDR3 DNA reads as TGTGCCAGCAGTGAACCAACCGGGGAGCTGTTTTTT.

The chain employs TRBV4-1 and TRBJ2-1; 8 nucleotides align to TRBD2. Per germline, CDR1 MGHRA and CDR2 YSYEKL. The CDR3 sequence is 19 residues long. V dropped 0 bases and J dropped 5; count of bases not matched to a gene: 15. The CDR3 DNA follows: TGCGCCAGCAGCCAAGAACTCTTTCCCGCGGGGGGCCGTAACAATGAGCAGTTCTTC. Its translation: CASSQELFPAGGRNNEQFF.

This sequence joins TRBV2 and TRBJ2-6; D not certain. This CDR3 is built from 15 residues. Germline CDR1 SNHLY, CDR2 FYNNEI. The V end lost 1 base, the J end lost 0 bases, and 4 bases lay between the germline ends. In nucleotides, the CDR3 is TGTGCCAGCAGTGAAGGAGGCTCTGGGGCCAACGTCCTGACTTTC. Translation gives CASSEGGSGANVLTF.

This chain uses TRBV23-1 with TRBJ2-7, with D perhaps TRBD1 (5 bases). TRBV23-1 is identified as an open reading frame with a role that is uncertain. V lost 3 bases to trimming and J lost 6 bases, with 15 bases between them. The CDR3 has 14 residues. Here the CDR3 DNA reads TGCGCCAGCAGTCAGAACAGGCTGAGGCTCGAGCAGTACTTC. Protein sequence: CASSQNRLRLEQYF.

This sequence joins TRBV2 and TRBJ1-4, with 7 nucleotides matching TRBD1. The CDR3 totals 14 residues. J gave up 5 bases and V 3 bases, and 3 bases lay outside the gene matches. CDR1 is SNHLY and CDR2 is FYNNEI in the germline V gene. This CDR3 is CASSDGTVNEKLFF. CDR3 in DNA: TGTGCCAGCAGTGACGGGACAGTGAATGAAAAACTGTTTTTT. Drawing the rest from reference TRBV2 and TRBJ1-4, the complete variable domain is EPEVTQTPSHQVTQMGQEVILRCVPISNHLYFYWYRQILGQKVEFLVSFYNNEISEKSEIFDDQFSVERPDGSNFTLKIRSTKLEDSAMYFCASSDGTVNEKLFFGSGTQLSVL.

In this sample, this clone turned up a few times. The rearrangement joins TRBV27 to TRBJ2-1; D unclear. CDR1 MNHEY and CDR2 SMNVEV come from the germline V gene (reference sequence). V lost 2 bases and J lost 0, with 5 bases in between. The CDR3 length is 14 residues. CDR3 in amino acids: CASSLVSSYNEQFF. CDR3 DNA: TGTGCCAGCAGTTTAGTTAGCTCCTACAATGAGCAGTTCTTC.

The genes are TRBV5-1 and TRBJ2-5, with 10 bases matching TRBD2. After removal of 0 bases from V and 3 bases from J, the junction contained 5 bases not matched to a gene. The CDR3 length is 16 residues. Germline V lookup: CDR1 SGHRS, CDR2 YFSETQ. CDR3 in DNA: TGCGCCAGCAGCTTGGCAAGCGGGGGGGCCGAAGAGACCCAGTACTTC. It encodes CASSLASGGAEETQYF.

V is TRBV25-1 and J is TRBJ2-5; 9 nucleotides align to TRBD1. The DNA end favors TRBJ2-7, so the J call may be wrong. CDR1 and CDR2 from the germline V gene are MGHDK and SYGVNS. CDR3 length: 16 amino acids. In DNA form, the CDR3 reads TGTGCCAGCAGTCCCTCCCGACAGGGGGATCCCTACGAGCAGTACTTC. Translated: CASSPSRQGDPYEQYF.

The chain employs TRBV5-1 and TRBJ1-1, with 8 bases identical to TRBD1. This CDR3 region has 16 residues. Germline V CDR1 and CDR2: SGHRS, YFSETQ. V shed 3 bases, J shed 1 base, and the junction held 8 bases outside the gene matches. CDR3 nucleotides: TGCGCCAGCAGCTCCTACACTACAGGGGGGAACACTGAAGCTTTCTTT. Translation gives CASSSYTTGGNTEAFF.

The chain uses TRBV19 and TRBJ1-6; TRBD1 matches 10 bases. Germline assignment: CDR1 LNHDA and CDR2 SQIVND (reference sequence). CDR3 length: 15 residues. The ends lost 0 bases at V and 8 bases at J; junction bases unmatched: 1. The CDR3 is CASSIDGTGDSPLHF. Here the CDR3 DNA reads TGTGCCAGTAGTATAGATGGGACAGGGGATTCACCCCTCCACTTT.

This clone was counted between two and nine times. This chain connects TRBV9 to TRBJ2-3; 7 bases match TRBD2. Germline CDR1 reads SGDLS; CDR2 reads YYNGEE. J gave up 5 bases and V 2 bases, and 8 bases lay outside the gene matches. The CDR3 runs to 15 residues. The chain's CDR3 is CASSVGSGVVDTQYF. DNA for the CDR3: TGTGCCAGCAGCGTGGGGAGCGGGGTTGTAGATACGCAGTATTTT.

The genes are TRBV7-9 and TRBJ1-6; tentatively, D is TRBD1 (5 bases). This CDR3 is built from 13 residues. V gave up 11 bases and J gave up 3 bases, with 11 bases separating them. Germline loops: CDR1 SEHNR, CDR2 FQNEAQ (reference sequence). CDR3 protein: CAAGADYNSPLHF. CDR3 nucleotides: TGTGCCGCTGGGGCAGACTATAATTCACCCCTCCACTTT.

The rearrangement links TRBV7-9 to TRBJ1-4, with 7 bases fitting TRBD1. CDR3 length: 15 residues. The V gene end was trimmed by 3 bases and the J gene end by 4 bases; junction bases not matched to a gene: 5. Germline CDR1 and CDR2: SEHNR and FQNEAQ (reference sequence). CDR3 sequence reads: CASSFFGTDNEKLFF. The CDR3 coding sequence is TGTGCCAGCAGCTTCTTCGGGACAGATAATGAAAAACTGTTTTTT.